These 29 T cell receptor beta chains share one sample of origin, sequenced in a study of technical replicates of blood from a handful of donors. Sequencing used immunoSEQ multiplex PCR; TCRdb keeps in-frame clones, though not all of them. Of tens of thousands of clones listed, 85% to 95% are singletons. The sequenced sample consisted of T cells isolated from PBMCs. Every receptor here comes from a human donor in good health.

This chain joins TRBV10-3 and TRBJ2-5; D might be TRBD1 (6 bases). This CDR3 spans 15 amino acids. The germline gives CDR1 ENHRY, CDR2 SYGVKD. The V end was cut by 8 bases, the J end by 3 bases, with 19 bases between. The CDR3 protein is CAIGPGTTQEETQYF. CDR3 bases: TGTGCCATCGGACCAGGGACAACACAAGAAGAGACCCAGTACTTC.

The CDR3 here is CASSYSSGLNQPQHF. The CDR3 coding sequence is TGTGCCAGCAGTTACTCTTCAGGACTCAATCAGCCCCAGCATTTT. The V and J genes are TRBV6-5 and TRBJ1-5, with D hard to call. This CDR3 region has 15 residues. Germline V gene data show CDR1 as MNHEY and CDR2 as SVGAGI. V dropped 0 bases and J dropped 3 bases, with 9 bases sitting between them.

This clone occurred a few times. Different DNA sequences within this sample yield the same CDR3. This chain connects TRBV6-6 to TRBJ1-5, with 10 bases that match TRBD1. Germline V gives CDR1 MNHNY, CDR2 SVGAGI (reference sequence). The ends lost 6 bases at V and 5 bases at J; junction bases unmatched: 4. CDR3 length equals 14 residues. The CDR3, as DNA: TGTGCCAGCAGGGGAGGGACAGGGGATCAGCCCCAGCATTTT. It yields the protein CASRGGTGDQPQHF.

This chain links TRBV5-4 with TRBJ1-1, with D tentatively TRBD1 (5 bases). Germline CDR1 reads SGHNT; CDR2 reads YYREEE (reference sequence). Trimming pared 5 bases from V and 0 bases from J, leaving 11 bases between. The CDR3 is 14 amino acids. The DNA for the CDR3 is TGTGCCAGCAGGGGCGGGACGGTGAACACTGAAGCTTTCTTT. Residues: CASRGGTVNTEAFF.

In nucleotides, the CDR3 is TGTGCCAGCAGGAAGTTAGGGGATTCTAACTATGGCTACACCTTC. The encoded protein is CASRKLGDSNYGYTF. The V gene is TRBV5-4, the J gene TRBJ1-2, with D perhaps matching TRBD1 (5 bases). CDR1 SGHNT and CDR2 YYREEE come from the germline V gene (reference sequence). The CDR3 is made up of 15 amino acids. The germline V and J ends were trimmed by 5 bases and 0 bases, with 14 bases remaining between them.

The gene calls are TRBV6-5 and TRBJ1-4; no firm D call. The V and J ends lost 2 bases and 5 bases respectively, with 15 bases between them. The CDR3 runs 16 residues. The germline V gene encodes CDR1 MNHEY and CDR2 SVGAGI. The chain's CDR3 is CASSYTAGVSNEKLFF. The CDR3 coding sequence is TGTGCCAGCAGTTACACGGCAGGTGTGTCGAATGAAAAACTGTTTTTT.

This clone appeared a single time. The chain recombines TRBV11-2 with TRBJ2-5, with a weak D call TRBD2 (6 bases). Germline assignment: CDR1 SGHAT and CDR2 FQNNGV. V was trimmed by 2 bases and J by 2 bases, leaving 15 bases between them. This CDR3 has 16 amino acids. CDR3 sequence: CASSLRQSGLQETQYF. CDR3 sequence (DNA): TGTGCCAGCAGCTTACGACAGTCCGGACTACAAGAGACCCAGTACTTC.

In this sample, this clone turned up once. The rearrangement links TRBV6-5 to TRBJ1-4; no clear D. V was shortened by 2 bases and J by 0 bases, with 10 bases between the two germline ends. CDR3 length: 16 residues. Germline V gene sequence: CDR1 MNHEY, CDR2 SVGAGI. CDR3 amino acids: CASSYELSATNEKLFF. The CDR3 nucleotides read TGTGCCAGCAGTTACGAACTTTCTGCAACTAATGAAAAACTGTTTTTT.

V and J are TRBV7-9 and TRBJ1-2; D perhaps matches TRBD1 (6 bases). The V gene's germline CDR1 is SEHNR and CDR2 FQNEAQ (reference sequence). V lost 1 base to trimming and J lost 7 bases, with 16 bases between them. The CDR3 covers 15 residues. The CDR3 region has the DNA TGTGCCAGCAGCTTAGTGTCAGGGGATCGGGCTGGCTACACCTTC. This translates into CASSLVSGDRAGYTF.

This chain connects TRBV6-6 to TRBJ2-1; 9 bases line up with TRBD2. This CDR3 is built from 15 residues. Germline CDR1 reads MNHNY; CDR2 reads SVGAGI (reference sequence). Germline trimming cut 5 bases from V and 7 bases from J; bases unmatched to any gene: 9. In DNA, the CDR3 is TGTGCCAGCAGTCCCCTAGCGGGAAGTACTAATGAGCAGTTCTTC. This translates into CASSPLAGSTNEQFF.

This rearrangement joins TRBV2 to TRBJ2-7, with D unresolved. In germline, CDR1 is SNHLY, CDR2 FYNNEI. This CDR3 comprises 16 residues. Trimming removed 2 bases at V and 2 bases at J, with 16 bases between. CDR3 coding DNA: TGTGCCAGCAGTGAATACCCACGGTACGCGACCTACGAGCAGTACTTC. Translating it yields CASSEYPRYATYEQYF.

The chain uses TRBV5-4 and TRBJ2-2; 12 nucleotides line up with TRBD2. The length of the CDR3 is 16 residues. Looked up from germline, CDR1 is SGHNT and CDR2 is YYREEE (reference sequence). The trim removed 10 bases at V and 4 bases at J, leaving 11 bases unmatched. The CDR3 nucleotides read TGTGCCGGGGGGGTAGGACTAGCGGGATCCACCGGGGAGCTGTTTTTT. Translating it yields CAGGVGLAGSTGELFF.

The V gene is TRBV18, the J gene TRBJ2-7; 7 bases are a match to TRBD1. CDR3 length: 16 amino acids. V lost 5 bases to trimming and J lost 3 bases; unmatched junction nucleotides: 13. CDR1 and CDR2 from the germline V gene are KGHSH and LQKENI. Here the CDR3 reads CASSMGQGVPYYEQYF. CDR3 nucleotide sequence: TGTGCCAGCTCAATGGGGCAGGGGGTACCGTACTACGAGCAGTACTTC.

The rearrangement joins TRBV28 to TRBJ1-4, with 8 bases lining up with TRBD1. The CDR3 covers 13 residues. Germline V CDR1 and CDR2: MDHEN, SYDVKM. Trimming at V came to 8 bases and at J to 7 bases, leaving 6 bases not matched to a gene. In nucleotides, the CDR3 is TGTGCCAGCCTGCAGGGGGCATTTGAAAAACTGTTTTTT. Amino acid sequence: CASLQGAFEKLFF.

The rearrangement links TRBV13 to TRBJ2-1; 9 bases map to TRBD2. In germline, CDR1 is PRHDT, CDR2 FYEKMQ (reference sequence). V gave up 4 bases and J gave up 0 bases; unmatched junction bases: 4. This CDR3 comprises 16 residues. CDR3 bases: TGTGCCAGCAGCTCTAGCGGGACTAGCTCCTACAATGAGCAGTTCTTC. It codes for CASSSSGTSSYNEQFF.

The rearrangement joins TRBV28 to TRBJ2-7; D is unresolved. Germline CDR1 and CDR2: MDHEN and SYDVKM. V gave up 3 bases and J gave up 3 bases, with 12 bases separating them. There are 14 residues in the CDR3. The CDR3 sequence is CASSFRHTYYEQYF. The CDR3 DNA is TGTGCCAGCAGTTTCCGACATACTTACTACGAGCAGTACTTC.

This rearrangement joins TRBV4-1 to TRBJ2-1, with D tentatively TRBD2 (5 bases). CDR1 is MGHRA, CDR2 YSYEKL, per germline. V lost 1 base and J lost 7, with 5 bases in between. The CDR3 is 12 amino acids. As DNA, the CDR3 is TGCGCCAGCAGCCAAGCGGGGAATGAGCAGTTCTTC. This translates into CASSQAGNEQFF.

The chain joins TRBV7-3 to TRBJ2-3, with a tentative D call TRBD2 (6 bases). CDR3 length: 12 amino acids. Trimming pared 4 bases from V and 5 bases from J, leaving 7 bases between. CDR1 SGHTA and CDR2 FQGTGA come from the germline V gene. CDR3 coding DNA: TGTGCCAGCAGCTGGGGGGAAGATACGCAGTATTTT. Amino acids: CASSWGEDTQYF.

The CDR3 bases are TGCGCCAGCAGACAGGCAAACACCGGGGAGCTGTTTTTT. The encoded protein is CASRQANTGELFF. This chain connects TRBV4-1 to TRBJ2-2; perhaps TRBD1 as D (5 bases). The CDR3 totals 13 residues. With 6 bases removed from V and 2 bases from J, the gap between germline ends came to 7 bases. Germline assignment: CDR1 MGHRA and CDR2 YSYEKL.

The rearrangement joins TRBV4-1 to TRBJ2-7; D is possibly TRBD2 (5 bases). CDR1 is MGHRA, CDR2 YSYEKL, per germline. The CDR3 is 15 residues long. With 3 bases removed from V and 0 bases from J, the gap between germline ends came to 12 bases. The CDR3 DNA follows: TGCGCCAGCAGCCATGAACCCGGGGTCTCCTACGAGCAGTACTTC. Residues: CASSHEPGVSYEQYF.

This sequence joins TRBV30 and TRBJ2-5; D unresolved. This CDR3 spans 14 amino acids. The germline V gene encodes CDR1 GTSNPN and CDR2 SVGIG (reference sequence). V lost 0 bases, J lost 2 bases, and 10 bases lay in between. The CDR3 sequence is CAWSVGLPQETQYF. The DNA for the CDR3 is TGTGCCTGGAGTGTGGGCCTTCCTCAAGAGACCCAGTACTTC.

This clone was seen just once. The V call is TRBV14, the J call TRBJ2-7, with D perhaps matching TRBD2 (5 bases). The CDR3 runs 13 residues. The V end lost 4 bases, the J end lost 10 bases, and 17 bases lay between the germline ends. Looked up from germline, CDR1 is SGHDN and CDR2 is FVKESK. The CDR3 sequence: CASSPTDWASQYF. The CDR3 DNA reads as TGTGCCAGCAGCCCCACGGACTGGGCCTCCCAGTACTTC.

This chain links TRBV7-9 with TRBJ1-2; 9 bases align to TRBD1. Looked up from germline, CDR1 is SEHNR and CDR2 is FQNEAQ (reference sequence). The CDR3 is 14 amino acids. Trimming at V came to 5 bases and at J to 6 bases, leaving 7 bases not matched to a gene. The CDR3 DNA follows: TGTGCCAGCAGCGCATCCGGGACAGGGAATGGCTACACCTTC. As protein: CASSASGTGNGYTF.

DNA for the CDR3: TGCGCCAGCAGCCAAGCTGACGACGGACTCAATCAGCCCCAGCATTTT. It translates to CASSQADDGLNQPQHF. The rearrangement joins TRBV4-1 to TRBJ1-5; D gene uncertain. The CDR3 loop spans 16 amino acids. Germline V lookup: CDR1 MGHRA, CDR2 YSYEKL. V lost 1 base, J lost 3 bases, and 13 bases lay in between.

This sequence joins TRBV6-5 and TRBJ1-2; no reliable D call. Deletions cut 5 bases from V and 8 bases from J, with 9 bases between. The germline CDR1 and CDR2 sequences are MNHEY and SVGAGI. The CDR3 length is 11 residues. The CDR3 nucleotides read TGTGCCAGCAGTAATAATCTAGGCTACACCTTC. This codes for CASSNNLGYTF.

The CDR3 loop reads CASTTAGAETQYF. In DNA form, the CDR3 reads TGTGCCAGCACCACAGCGGGGGCGGAGACCCAGTACTTC. This chain connects TRBV6-5 to TRBJ2-5; TRBD2 matches at 8 bases. CDR1 is MNHEY, CDR2 SVGAGI, per germline. The CDR3 runs 13 residues. The trim removed 7 bases at V and 5 bases at J, leaving 6 bases unmatched.

The J gene is TRBJ2-7, the V gene TRBV28; TRBD1 agrees at 9 bases. CDR1 is MDHEN and CDR2 is SYDVKM in the germline V gene. The CDR3 loop spans 14 amino acids. V dropped 3 bases and J dropped 9; count of bases not matched to a gene: 9. In DNA form, the CDR3 reads TGTGCCAGCAGTTTCACGGGACAGGGCCAGGTGCAGTACTTC. Protein: CASSFTGQGQVQYF.

V and J are TRBV6-5 and TRBJ1-2; TRBD1 matches 7 bases. CDR1 is MNHEY and CDR2 is SVGAGI in the germline V gene. The CDR3 is made up of 13 amino acids. After removal of 3 bases from V and 5 bases from J, the junction contained 3 bases not matched to a gene. The chain's CDR3 is CASSYRGQYGYTF. The CDR3 bases are TGTGCCAGCAGTTATCGGGGACAGTATGGCTACACCTTC.

The chain combines TRBV6-1 with TRBJ2-1; D is unclear. V was cut by 6 bases and J by 1 base, with 10 bases left in between. CDR1 is MNHNS and CDR2 is SASEGT in the germline V gene. This CDR3 spans 14 amino acids. In DNA, the CDR3 is TGTGCCAGCAGACTGACAACATCCTACAATGAGCAGTTCTTC. Translating it yields CASRLTTSYNEQFF.